This T cell receptor beta chain derives from a study of blood T cell repertoires in COVID-19. Across the whole study: Samples taken during acute and convalescent COVID-19 were collected in the United States, Italy and Spain. T cells, B-cell-depleted T cells, or PBMCs provided the cDNA or gDNA that served as material.

Assay used: immunoSEQ multiplex PCR; TCRdb lists only in-frame clones, some missing. The sample has 250,000 to 350,000 clones; 90% are singletons. Participant-given clinical history determined each cohort assignment. CDR1 and CDR2 (germline): SNHLY, FYNNEI. The V segment lost 2 bases and the J segment 6 bases; nucleotides outside the gene matches: 13. This CDR3 comprises 17 residues. Material: PBMCs or T cells enriched from blood (not recorded which). The chain has TRBV2 and TRBJ2-7, with 10 bases aligning to TRBD2. This receptor was identified in a woman between 18 and 29 years old with acute COVID-19. CDR3 in amino acids: CASSERKERLAGVEQYF. The CDR3 DNA is TGTGCCAGCAGTGAAAGGAAGGAAAGGCTAGCGGGGGTCGAGCAGTACTTC.